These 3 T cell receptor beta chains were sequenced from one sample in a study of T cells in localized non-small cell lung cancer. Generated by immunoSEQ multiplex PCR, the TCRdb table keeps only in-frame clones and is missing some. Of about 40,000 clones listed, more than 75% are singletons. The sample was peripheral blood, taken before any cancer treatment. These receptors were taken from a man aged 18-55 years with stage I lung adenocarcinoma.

The CDR3 nucleotides are TGTGCCAGCAGCCTGGACAGCTACTATGGCTACACCTTC. Protein: CASSLDSYYGYTF. The V gene is TRBV11-1, the J gene TRBJ1-2; possibly TRBD1 for D (6 bases). The CDR3 contains 13 residues. Germline CDR1 SGHAT, CDR2 FQDESV (reference sequence). Trimming removed 5 bases at V and 3 bases at J, with 10 bases between.

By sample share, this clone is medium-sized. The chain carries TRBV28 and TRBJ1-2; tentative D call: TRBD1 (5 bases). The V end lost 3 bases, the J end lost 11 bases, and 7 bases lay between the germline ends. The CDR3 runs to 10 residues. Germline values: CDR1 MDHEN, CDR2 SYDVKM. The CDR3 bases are TGTGCCAGCAGTTTGGGGGAATACACCTTC. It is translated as CASSLGEYTF.

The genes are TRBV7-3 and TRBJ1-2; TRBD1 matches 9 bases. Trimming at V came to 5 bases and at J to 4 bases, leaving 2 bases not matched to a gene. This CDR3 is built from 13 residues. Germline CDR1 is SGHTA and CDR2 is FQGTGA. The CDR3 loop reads CASSPTGGYGYTF. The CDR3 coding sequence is TGTGCCAGCAGCCCGACAGGGGGCTATGGCTACACCTTC.